This T cell receptor beta chain came from a study of blood T cell repertoires in COVID-19. For the study at large: COVID-19 samples, acute and convalescent, were from the United States, Italy and Spain. Sources were T cells, B-cell-depleted T cells, or PBMCs; the material itself was cDNA or gDNA.

As handled by the study authors: How many nucleated cells were present was estimated from reference gene primer amplification. The method was immunoSEQ multiplex PCR; TCRdb's version includes in-frame clones alone and lacks a portion of them. V and J calls and clone size are copied from that table; D and trimming were computed from the DNA. Of about 140,000 clones detected, 80% to 90% appear once; the ten largest clones hold about 10%. The V and J ends lost 0 bases and 11 bases respectively, with 17 bases between them. Germline CDR1 is SGHDT and CDR2 is YYEEEE. The CDR3 is 15 amino acids. This sequence originates from a man aged 60 to 69 with active or convalescent COVID-19. This chain joins TRBV5-6 and TRBJ1-4, with D unclear. Sequenced input: peripheral blood. The DNA for the CDR3 is TGTGCCAGCAGCTTGGGGGATCGGGGTCCTCGGAAACTGTTTTTT. It is translated as CASSLGDRGPRKLFF. Full variable domain (rest looked up from reference TRBV5-6 and TRBJ1-4): DAGVTQSPTHLIKTRGQQVTLRCSPKSGHDTVSWYQQALGQGPQFIFQYYEEEERQRGNFPDRFSGHQFPNYSSELNVNALLLGDSALYLCASSLGDRGPRKLFFGSGTQLSVL.